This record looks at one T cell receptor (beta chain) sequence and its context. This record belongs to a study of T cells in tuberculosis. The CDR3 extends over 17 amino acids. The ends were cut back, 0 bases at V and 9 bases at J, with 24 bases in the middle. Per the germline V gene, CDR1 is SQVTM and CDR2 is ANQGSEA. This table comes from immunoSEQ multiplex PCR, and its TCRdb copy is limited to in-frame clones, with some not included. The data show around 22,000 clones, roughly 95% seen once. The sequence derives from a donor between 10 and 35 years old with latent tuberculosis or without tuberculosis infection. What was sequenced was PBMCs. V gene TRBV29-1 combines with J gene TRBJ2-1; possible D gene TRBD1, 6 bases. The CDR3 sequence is CSVEDPKGDLSSAEQFF. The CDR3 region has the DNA TGCAGCGTTGAAGATCCCAAGGGGGACCTCTCATCGGCTGAGCAGTTCTTC.